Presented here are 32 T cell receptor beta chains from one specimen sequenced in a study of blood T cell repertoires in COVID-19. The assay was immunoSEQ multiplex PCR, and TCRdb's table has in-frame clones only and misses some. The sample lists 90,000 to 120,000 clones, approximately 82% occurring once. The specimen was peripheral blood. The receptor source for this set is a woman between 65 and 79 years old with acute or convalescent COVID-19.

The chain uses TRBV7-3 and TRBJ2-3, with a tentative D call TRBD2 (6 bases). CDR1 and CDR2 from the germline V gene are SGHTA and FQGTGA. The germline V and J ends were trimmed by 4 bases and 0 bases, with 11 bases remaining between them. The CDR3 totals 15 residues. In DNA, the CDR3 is TGTGCCAGCAGCTCCTCCCGGGGGAGCACAGATACGCAGTATTTT. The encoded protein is CASSSSRGSTDTQYF.

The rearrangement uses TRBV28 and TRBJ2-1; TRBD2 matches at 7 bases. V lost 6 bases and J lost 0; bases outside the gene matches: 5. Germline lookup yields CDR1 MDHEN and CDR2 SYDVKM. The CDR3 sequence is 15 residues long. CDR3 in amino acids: CASSPGGSSYNEQFF. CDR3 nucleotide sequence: TGTGCCAGCAGCCCGGGCGGGAGCTCCTACAATGAGCAGTTCTTC. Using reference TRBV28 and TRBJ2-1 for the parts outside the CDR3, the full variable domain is DVKVTQSSRYLVKRTGEKVFLECVQDMDHENMFWYRQDPGLGLRLIYFSYDVKMKEKGDIPEGYSVSREKKERFSLILESASTNQTSMYLCASSPGGSSYNEQFFGPGTRLTVL.

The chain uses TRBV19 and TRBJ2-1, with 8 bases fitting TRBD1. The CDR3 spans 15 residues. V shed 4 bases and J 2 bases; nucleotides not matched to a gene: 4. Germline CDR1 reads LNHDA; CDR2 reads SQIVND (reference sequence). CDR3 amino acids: CASSTPGQAYNEQFF. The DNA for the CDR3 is TGTGCCAGTAGTACACCGGGACAGGCCTACAATGAGCAGTTCTTC.

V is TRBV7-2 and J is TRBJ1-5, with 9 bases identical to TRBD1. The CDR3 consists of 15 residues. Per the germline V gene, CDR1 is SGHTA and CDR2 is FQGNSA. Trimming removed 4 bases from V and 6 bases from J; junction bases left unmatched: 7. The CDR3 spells CASSSGTGISQPQHF. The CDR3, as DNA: TGTGCCAGCAGCTCCGGGACAGGGATCAGTCAGCCCCAGCATTTT.

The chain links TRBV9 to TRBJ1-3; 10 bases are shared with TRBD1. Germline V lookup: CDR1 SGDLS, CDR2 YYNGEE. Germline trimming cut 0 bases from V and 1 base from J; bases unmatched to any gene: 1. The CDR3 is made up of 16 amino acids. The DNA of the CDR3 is TGTGCCAGCAGCGTAGGACAGGGGGCGTCTGGAAACACCATATATTTT. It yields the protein CASSVGQGASGNTIYF.

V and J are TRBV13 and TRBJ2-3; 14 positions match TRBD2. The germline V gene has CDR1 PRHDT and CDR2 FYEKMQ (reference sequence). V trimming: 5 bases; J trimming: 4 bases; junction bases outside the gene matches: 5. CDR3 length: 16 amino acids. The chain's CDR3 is CASSPTSGRASDTQYF. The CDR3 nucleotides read TGTGCCAGCAGCCCGACTAGCGGGAGGGCCTCAGATACGCAGTATTTT.

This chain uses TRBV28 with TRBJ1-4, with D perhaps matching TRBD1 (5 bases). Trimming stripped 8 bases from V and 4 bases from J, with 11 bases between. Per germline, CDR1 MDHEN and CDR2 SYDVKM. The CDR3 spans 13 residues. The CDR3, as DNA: TGTGCCAGCTTTAAACAGGTTAATGAAAAACTGTTTTTT. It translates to CASFKQVNEKLFF.

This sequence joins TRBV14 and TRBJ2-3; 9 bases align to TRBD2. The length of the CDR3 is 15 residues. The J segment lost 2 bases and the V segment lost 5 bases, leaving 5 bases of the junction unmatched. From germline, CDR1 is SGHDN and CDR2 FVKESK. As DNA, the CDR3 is TGTGCCAGCAGCGGTACTAGCGGGTACACAGATACGCAGTATTTT. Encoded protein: CASSGTSGYTDTQYF.

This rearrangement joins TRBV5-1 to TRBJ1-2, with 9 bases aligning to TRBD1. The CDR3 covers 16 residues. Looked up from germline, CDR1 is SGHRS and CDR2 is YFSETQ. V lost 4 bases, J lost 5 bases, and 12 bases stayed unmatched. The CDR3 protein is CASSLGTGHVPYGYTF. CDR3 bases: TGCGCCAGCAGCCTTGGGACAGGGCACGTGCCGTATGGCTACACCTTC.

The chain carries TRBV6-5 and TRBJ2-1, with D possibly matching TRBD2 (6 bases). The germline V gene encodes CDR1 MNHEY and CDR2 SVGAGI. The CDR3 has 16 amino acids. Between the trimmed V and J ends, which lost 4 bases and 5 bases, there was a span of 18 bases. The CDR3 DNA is TGTGCCAGCAGTTCCCTGAGGAGGGGCAGCAACAATGAGCAGTTCTTC. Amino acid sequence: CASSSLRRGSNNEQFF.

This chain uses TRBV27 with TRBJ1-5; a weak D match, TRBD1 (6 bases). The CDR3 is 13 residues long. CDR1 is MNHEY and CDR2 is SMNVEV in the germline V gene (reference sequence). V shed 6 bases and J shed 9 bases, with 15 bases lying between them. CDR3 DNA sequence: TGTGCCAGCAGCTCCCAGGGGAGGGGGCCCCAGCATTTT. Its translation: CASSSQGRGPQHF.

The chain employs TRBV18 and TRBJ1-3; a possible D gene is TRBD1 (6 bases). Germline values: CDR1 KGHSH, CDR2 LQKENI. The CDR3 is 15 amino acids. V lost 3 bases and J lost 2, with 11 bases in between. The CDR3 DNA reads TGTGCCAGCTCACCCAAACAGGGAACTGGAAACACCATATATTTT. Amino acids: CASSPKQGTGNTIYF.

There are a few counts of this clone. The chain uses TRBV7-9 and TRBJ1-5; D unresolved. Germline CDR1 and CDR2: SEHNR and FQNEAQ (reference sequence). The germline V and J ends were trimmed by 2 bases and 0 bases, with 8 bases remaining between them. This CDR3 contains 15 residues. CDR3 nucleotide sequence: TGTGCCAGCAGCTTAAACAGCTATAGCAATCAGCCCCAGCATTTT. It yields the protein CASSLNSYSNQPQHF.

The CDR3, as DNA: TGTGCCAGCAGCTTTCCGGGACAGACGAATGAGCAGTTCTTC. It is translated as CASSFPGQTNEQFF. The chain is built from TRBV11-1 and TRBJ2-1; 7 bases line up with TRBD1. Germline CDR1 and CDR2: SGHAT and FQDESV (reference sequence). The CDR3 contains 14 residues. After removal of 3 bases from V and 7 bases from J, the junction contained 6 bases not matched to a gene.

CDR3 coding DNA: TGCGCCAGCAGCCAAGTTATTGGAGGGACTAATGAAAAACTGTTTTTT. Its translation: CASSQVIGGTNEKLFF. The V gene is TRBV4-3, the J gene TRBJ1-4; D gene ambiguous. V dropped 1 base and J dropped 2 bases, with 11 bases sitting between them. Germline lookup yields CDR1 LGHNA and CDR2 YSLEER. This CDR3 comprises 16 residues.

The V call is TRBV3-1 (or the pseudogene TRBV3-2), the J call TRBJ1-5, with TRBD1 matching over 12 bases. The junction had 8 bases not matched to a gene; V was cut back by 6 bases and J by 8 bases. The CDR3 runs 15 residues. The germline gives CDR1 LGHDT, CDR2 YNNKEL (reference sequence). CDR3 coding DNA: TGTGCCAGCAGTCTTGGGACAGGGGGCTCGGAGCCCCAGCATTTT. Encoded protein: CASSLGTGGSEPQHF.

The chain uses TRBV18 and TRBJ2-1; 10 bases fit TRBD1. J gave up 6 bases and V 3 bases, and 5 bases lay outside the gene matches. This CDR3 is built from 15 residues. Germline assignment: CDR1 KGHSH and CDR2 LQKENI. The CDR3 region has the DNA TGTGCCAGCTCACCGTCGTGGACAGGGGGCAATGAGCAGTTCTTC. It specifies CASSPSWTGGNEQFF.

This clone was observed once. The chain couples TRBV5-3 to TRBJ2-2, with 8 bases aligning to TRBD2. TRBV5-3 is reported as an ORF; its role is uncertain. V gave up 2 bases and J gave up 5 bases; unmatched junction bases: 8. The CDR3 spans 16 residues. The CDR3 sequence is CARSFYLAGKTGELFF. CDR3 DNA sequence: TGTGCCAGAAGCTTTTACTTAGCGGGGAAAACCGGGGAGCTGTTTTTT.

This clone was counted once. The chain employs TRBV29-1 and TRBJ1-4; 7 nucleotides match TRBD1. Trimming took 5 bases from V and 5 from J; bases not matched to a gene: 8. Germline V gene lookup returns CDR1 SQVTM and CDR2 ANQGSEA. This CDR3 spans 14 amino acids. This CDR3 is CSVRKGGLNEKLFF. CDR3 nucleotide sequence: TGCAGCGTTCGTAAAGGGGGCTTGAATGAAAAACTGTTTTTT.

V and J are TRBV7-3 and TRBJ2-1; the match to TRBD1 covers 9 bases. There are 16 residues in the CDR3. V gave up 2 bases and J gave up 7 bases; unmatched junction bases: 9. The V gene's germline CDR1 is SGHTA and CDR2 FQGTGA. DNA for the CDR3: TGTGCCAGCAGCTTACTTGGACAGGGGATCCGGAATGAGCAGTTCTTC. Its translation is CASSLLGQGIRNEQFF.

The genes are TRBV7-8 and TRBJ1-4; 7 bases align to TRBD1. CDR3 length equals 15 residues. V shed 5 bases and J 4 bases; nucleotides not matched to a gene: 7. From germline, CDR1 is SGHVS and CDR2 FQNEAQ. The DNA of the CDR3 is TGTGCCAGCAGCGGGCATAGACAGGGTAATGAAAAACTGTTTTTT. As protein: CASSGHRQGNEKLFF.

The CDR3 loop is CASSTRQGLPQHF. The CDR3 DNA reads as TGTGCCAGCAGCACGCGACAGGGTCTGCCCCAGCATTTT. The chain uses TRBV7-2 and TRBJ1-5, with 7 nucleotides matching TRBD1. From germline, CDR1 is SGHTA and CDR2 FQGNSA. The junction had 7 bases not matched to a gene; V was cut back by 5 bases and J by 9 bases. CDR3 length: 13 residues.

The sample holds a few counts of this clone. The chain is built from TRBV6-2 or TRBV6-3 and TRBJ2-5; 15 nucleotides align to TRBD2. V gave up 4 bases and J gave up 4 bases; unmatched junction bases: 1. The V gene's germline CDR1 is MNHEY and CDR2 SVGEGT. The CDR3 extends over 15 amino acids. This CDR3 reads CASSWTSGGAETQYF. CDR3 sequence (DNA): TGTGCCAGCAGTTGGACTAGCGGGGGGGCAGAGACCCAGTACTTC.

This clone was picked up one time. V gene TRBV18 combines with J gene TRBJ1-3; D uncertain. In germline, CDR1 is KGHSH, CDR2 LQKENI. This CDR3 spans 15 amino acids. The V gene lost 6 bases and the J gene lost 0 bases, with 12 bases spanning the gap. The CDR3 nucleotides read TGTGCCAGCTCCCCCTCGGGGAGCTCTGGAAACACCATATATTTT. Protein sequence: CASSPSGSSGNTIYF.

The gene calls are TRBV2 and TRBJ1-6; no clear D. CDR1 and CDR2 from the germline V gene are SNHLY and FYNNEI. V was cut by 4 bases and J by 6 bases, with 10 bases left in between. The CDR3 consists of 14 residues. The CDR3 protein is CASSVTEVNSPLHF. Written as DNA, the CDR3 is TGTGCCAGCAGTGTAACAGAAGTTAATTCACCCCTCCACTTT.

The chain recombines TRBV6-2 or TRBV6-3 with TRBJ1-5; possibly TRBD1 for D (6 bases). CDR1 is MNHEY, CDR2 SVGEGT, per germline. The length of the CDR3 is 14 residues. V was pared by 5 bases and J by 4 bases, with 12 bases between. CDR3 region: CASSPGQTNQPQHF. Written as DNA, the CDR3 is TGTGCCAGCAGTCCCGGACAGACTAATCAGCCCCAGCATTTT.

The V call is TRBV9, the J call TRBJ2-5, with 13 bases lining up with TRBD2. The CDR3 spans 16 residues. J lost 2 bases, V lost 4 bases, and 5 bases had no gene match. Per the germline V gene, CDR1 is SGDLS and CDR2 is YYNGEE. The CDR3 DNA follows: TGTGCCAGCAGCCCCCAACTAGCGGGGGGGCAAGAGACCCAGTACTTC. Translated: CASSPQLAGGQETQYF.

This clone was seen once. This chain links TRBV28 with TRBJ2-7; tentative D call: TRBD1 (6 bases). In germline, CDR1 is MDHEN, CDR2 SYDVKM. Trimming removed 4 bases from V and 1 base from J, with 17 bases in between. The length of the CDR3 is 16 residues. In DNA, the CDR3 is TGTGCCAGCAGTTCCACCTACACCACAGGGTCCTACGAGCAGTACTTC. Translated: CASSSTYTTGSYEQYF.

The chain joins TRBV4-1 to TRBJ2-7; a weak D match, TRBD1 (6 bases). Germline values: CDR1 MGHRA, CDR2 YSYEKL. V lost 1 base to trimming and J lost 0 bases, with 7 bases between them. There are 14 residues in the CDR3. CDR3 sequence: CASSQARGSYEQYF. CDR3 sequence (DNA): TGCGCCAGCAGCCAAGCCAGGGGCTCCTACGAGCAGTACTTC.

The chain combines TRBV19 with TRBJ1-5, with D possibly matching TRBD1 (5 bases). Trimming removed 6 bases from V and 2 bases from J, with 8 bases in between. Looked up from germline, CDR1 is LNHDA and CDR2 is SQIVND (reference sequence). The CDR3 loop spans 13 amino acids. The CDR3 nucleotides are TGTGCCAGTAGGGAACAGGGCAATCAGCCCCAGCATTTT. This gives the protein CASREQGNQPQHF.

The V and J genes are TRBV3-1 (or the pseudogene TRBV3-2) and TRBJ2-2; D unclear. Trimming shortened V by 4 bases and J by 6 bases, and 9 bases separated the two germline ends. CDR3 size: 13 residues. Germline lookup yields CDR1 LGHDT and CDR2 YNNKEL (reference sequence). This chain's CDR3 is CASSPTFPGELFF. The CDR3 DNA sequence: TGTGCCAGCAGCCCGACTTTCCCCGGGGAGCTGTTTTTT.

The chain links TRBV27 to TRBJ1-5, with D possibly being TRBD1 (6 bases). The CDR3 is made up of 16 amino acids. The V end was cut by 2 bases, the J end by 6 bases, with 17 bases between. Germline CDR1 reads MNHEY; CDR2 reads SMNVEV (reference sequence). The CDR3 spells CASSLRGRERSQPQHF. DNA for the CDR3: TGTGCCAGCAGTTTAAGGGGGAGGGAGAGGAGTCAGCCCCAGCATTTT.